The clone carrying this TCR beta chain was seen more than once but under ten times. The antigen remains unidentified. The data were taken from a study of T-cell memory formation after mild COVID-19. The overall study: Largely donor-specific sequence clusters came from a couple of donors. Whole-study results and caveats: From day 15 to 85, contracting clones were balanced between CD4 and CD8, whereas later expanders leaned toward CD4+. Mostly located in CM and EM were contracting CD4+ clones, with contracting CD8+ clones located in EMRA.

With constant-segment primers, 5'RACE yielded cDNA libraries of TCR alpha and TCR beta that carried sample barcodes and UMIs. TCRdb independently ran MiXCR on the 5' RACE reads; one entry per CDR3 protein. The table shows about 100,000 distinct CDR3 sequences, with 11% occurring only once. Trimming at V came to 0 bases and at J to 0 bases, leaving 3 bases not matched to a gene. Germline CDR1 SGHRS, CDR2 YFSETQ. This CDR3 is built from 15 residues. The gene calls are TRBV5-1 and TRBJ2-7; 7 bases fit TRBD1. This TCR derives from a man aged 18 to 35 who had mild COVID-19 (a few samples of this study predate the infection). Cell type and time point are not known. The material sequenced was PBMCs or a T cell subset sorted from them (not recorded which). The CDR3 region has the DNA TGCGCCAGCAGCTTGGGGGACAGTTTCTCCTACGAGCAGTACTTC. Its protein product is CASSLGDSFSYEQYF.